This record looks at one T cell receptor beta chain sequence and its context. V lost 1 base, J lost 7 bases, and 5 bases lay in between. Looked up from germline, CDR1 is LNHDA and CDR2 is SQIVND (reference sequence). The CDR3 is 11 amino acids. This record belongs to a study of T-cell memory formation after mild COVID-19. The overall study: Clusters were largely donor specific.

MiXCR, applied by TCRdb to the 5' RACE reads, yields one record per CDR3 protein. The top ten clones hold approximately 40% of a sample with 75,000 to 95,000 distinct CDR3 sequences, over 12% of them seen once. The clonotype comes from a man younger than 35 who had mild COVID-19 (a few samples of this study predate the infection). Cell type and time point are not known. Sample: PBMCs or a T cell subset sorted from them (not recorded which). The chain couples TRBV19 to TRBJ2-7; D not resolved. CDR3 amino acids: CASSIGGEQYF. CDR3 coding DNA: TGTGCCAGTAGTATAGGGGGAGAGCAGTACTTC.